One sample yielded the 13 T cell receptor beta chains listed below, sequenced in a study of blood T cell repertoires in COVID-19. This table comes from immunoSEQ multiplex PCR, and its TCRdb copy is limited to in-frame clones, with some not included. The top ten clones hold about 0.72% of a sample with 150,000 to 200,000 clones, around 85% of them seen once. Sequenced: peripheral blood. All receptors come from a woman between 65 and 79 years old with acute or convalescent COVID-19.

The DNA of the CDR3 is TGTGCCAGCAGCTTGGAACCTAGCTCCTACGAGCAGTACTTC. It yields the protein CASSLEPSSYEQYF. The chain couples TRBV5-4 to TRBJ2-7; D call uncertain. From germline, CDR1 is SGHNT and CDR2 YYREEE (reference sequence). This CDR3 is 14 amino acids long. V was clipped by 0 bases and J by 0 bases, with 7 bases between them.

This clone has more than one count but fewer than ten. The chain couples TRBV2 to TRBJ2-4; 7 nucleotides line up with TRBD1. Looked up from germline, CDR1 is SNHLY and CDR2 is FYNNEI. The trim removed 6 bases at V and 0 bases at J, leaving 8 bases unmatched. CDR3 length: 16 residues. CDR3 bases: TGTGCCAGCAGGCCGACAGGGATCCAAGCCAAAAACATTCAGTACTTC. It is translated as CASRPTGIQAKNIQYF.

The rearrangement uses TRBV5-1 and TRBJ2-1; 9 bases are a match to TRBD2. Trimming at V came to 0 bases and at J to 8 bases, leaving 9 bases not matched to a gene. Germline V gene sequence: CDR1 SGHRS, CDR2 YFSETQ. The CDR3 length is 16 residues. The DNA of the CDR3 is TGCGCCAGCAGCTTGGTGAGGAGCGGGAGGAGCCATGAGCAGTTCTTC. It yields the protein CASSLVRSGRSHEQFF.

The chain uses TRBV5-8 and TRBJ2-3; the D gene is possibly TRBD1 (5 bases). Germline CDR1 SGHTS, CDR2 YDEGEE. Trimming removed 0 bases at V and 6 bases at J, with 14 bases between. This CDR3 has 15 residues. CDR3 residues: CASSLASQKGDTQYF. In DNA form, the CDR3 reads TGTGCCAGCAGCTTGGCCTCGCAGAAGGGGGATACGCAGTATTTT.

This clone was observed once. The chain links TRBV20-1 to TRBJ2-1; D gene unclear. Germline V CDR1 and CDR2: DFQATT, SNEGSKA (reference sequence). V was pared by 4 bases and J by 4 bases, with 2 bases between. This CDR3 has 10 amino acids. The CDR3 DNA reads as TGCAGTGCTACGTACAATGAGCAGTTCTTC. Protein product: CSATYNEQFF.

The CDR3 nucleotides read TGTGCCATCAGCGGGGACAGATCTGGAGCTGGCTACACCTTC. This gives the protein CAISGDRSGAGYTF. V is TRBV10-3 and J is TRBJ1-2; 7 bases line up with TRBD1. With V trimmed by 6 bases and J by 7 bases, 11 bases remained unmatched. Germline assignment: CDR1 ENHRY and CDR2 SYGVKD. This CDR3 has 14 amino acids.

The count of this clone is one. The rearrangement uses TRBV4-1 and TRBJ2-4, with TRBD2 matching 13 bases. From germline, CDR1 is MGHRA and CDR2 YSYEKL. The CDR3 is 22 residues long. V gave up 1 base and J gave up 1 base; unmatched junction bases: 16. CDR3 region: CASSQGLAGGIGSGWAKNIQYF. CDR3 DNA: TGCGCCAGCAGCCAAGGACTAGCGGGAGGCATTGGGTCGGGTTGGGCCAAAAACATTCAGTACTTC.

This clone occurred a few times. The rearrangement joins TRBV5-1 to TRBJ2-7; D may be TRBD1 (5 bases). V lost 4 bases to trimming and J lost 0 bases, with 17 bases between them. Germline V gene data show CDR1 as SGHRS and CDR2 as YFSETQ. CDR3 length: 16 residues. CDR3 sequence (DNA): TGCGCCAGCAGCCAAAACGTCCAGGGAAGCTCCTACGAGCAGTACTTC. It encodes CASSQNVQGSSYEQYF.

This chain uses TRBV11-3 with TRBJ1-1; D is perhaps TRBD1 (6 bases). The germline V gene encodes CDR1 SGHNT and CDR2 YENEEA. Trimming took off 4 bases at V and 0 bases at J, with 9 bases between the two ends. The CDR3 is 14 amino acids. CDR3 amino acids: CASSSRGLNTEAFF. DNA for the CDR3: TGTGCCAGCAGCTCCAGGGGCTTGAACACTGAAGCTTTCTTT.

The genes are TRBV5-5 and TRBJ2-1; 7 positions match TRBD1. Germline loops: CDR1 SGHKS, CDR2 YYEKEE (reference sequence). V lost 4 bases and J lost 0; bases outside the gene matches: 4. This CDR3 comprises 15 residues. CDR3 region: CASSLDRASYNEQFF. CDR3 nucleotides: TGTGCCAGCAGCCTCGACAGGGCCTCCTACAATGAGCAGTTCTTC.

The chain joins TRBV19 to TRBJ2-1; D is perhaps TRBD2 (6 bases). Trimming took 6 bases from V and 8 from J, leaving 14 bases between them. This CDR3 has 13 amino acids. Germline assignment: CDR1 LNHDA and CDR2 SQIVND (reference sequence). Written as DNA, the CDR3 is TGTGCCAGTAGACATCCCCCGGGGGATGAGCAGTTCTTC. Translated: CASRHPPGDEQFF.

V usage is TRBV19 and J usage is TRBJ1-2; the D gene is possibly TRBD1 (6 bases). The V gene's germline CDR1 is LNHDA and CDR2 SQIVND (reference sequence). The length of the CDR3 is 16 residues. Trimming left V 4 bases short and J 2 bases short, with 17 bases between. The CDR3 sequence is CASSNPSITGNYGYTF. CDR3 DNA sequence: TGTGCCAGTAGTAACCCCTCAATAACAGGGAACTATGGCTACACCTTC.

The chain combines TRBV9 with TRBJ1-1; D might be TRBD1 (5 bases). V lost 0 bases and J lost 6, with 21 bases in between. The CDR3 is 17 residues long. Germline CDR1 and CDR2: SGDLS and YYNGEE. The CDR3 is CASSVGIGAPGMAEAFF. The CDR3 DNA sequence: TGTGCCAGCAGCGTAGGCATTGGGGCGCCAGGGATGGCTGAAGCTTTCTTT.